This TCR beta chain was recorded in a study of blood T cell repertoires in COVID-19. Study-wide background: The United States, Italy and Spain were the sources of the acute and convalescent COVID-19 samples. PBMCs, B-cell-depleted T cells, or T cells provided the cDNA or gDNA that made up the material.

Germline values: CDR1 MNHEY, CDR2 SVGAGI. The CDR3 has 14 residues. V dropped 8 bases and J dropped 0 bases, with 12 bases sitting between them. Per the study methods: Amplification with reference gene primers provided the estimates of nucleated cell counts. Profiling relied on immunoSEQ multiplex PCR, and the TCRdb table lists in-frame clones only, not all of them. V, J and clone size reflect that table, while D and trimming were determined from the DNA. The sample contains about 89,000 clones, around 93% of which appear only once. The chain carries TRBV6-5 and TRBJ2-3, with D uncertain. Sequences were obtained from peripheral blood. This TCR derives from a human donor with active COVID-19. The donor label of this sample is uncertain. The DNA for the CDR3 is TGTGCCAGCGGCGCGGCAACTAGCACAGATACGCAGTATTTT. This encodes CASGAATSTDTQYF.